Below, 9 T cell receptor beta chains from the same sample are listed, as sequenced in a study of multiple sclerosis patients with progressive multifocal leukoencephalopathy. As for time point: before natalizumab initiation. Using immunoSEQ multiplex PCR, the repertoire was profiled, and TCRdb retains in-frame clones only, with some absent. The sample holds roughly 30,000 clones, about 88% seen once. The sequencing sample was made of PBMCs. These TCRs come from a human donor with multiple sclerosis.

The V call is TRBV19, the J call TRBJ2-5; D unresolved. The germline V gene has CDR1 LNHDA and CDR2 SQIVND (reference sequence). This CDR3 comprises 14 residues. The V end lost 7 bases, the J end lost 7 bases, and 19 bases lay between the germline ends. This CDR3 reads CASTMKVQGGTQYF. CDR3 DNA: TGTGCCAGTACCATGAAGGTCCAAGGCGGGACCCAGTACTTC.

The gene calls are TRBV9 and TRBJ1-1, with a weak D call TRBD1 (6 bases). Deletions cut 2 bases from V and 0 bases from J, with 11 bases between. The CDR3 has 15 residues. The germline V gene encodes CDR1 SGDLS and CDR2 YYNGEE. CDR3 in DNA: TGTGCCAGCAGCGTCGGGGGCTTAATGAACACTGAAGCTTTCTTT. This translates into CASSVGGLMNTEAFF.

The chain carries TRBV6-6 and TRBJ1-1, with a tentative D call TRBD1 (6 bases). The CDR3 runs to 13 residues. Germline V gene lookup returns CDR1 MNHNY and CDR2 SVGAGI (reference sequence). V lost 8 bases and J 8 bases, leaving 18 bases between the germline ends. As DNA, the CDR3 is TGTGCCAGCGGACCCCGGGGGGGGCAAGAAGCTTTCTTT. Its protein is CASGPRGGQEAFF.

CDR3 region: CASGQGLGYTF. The CDR3 DNA sequence: TGTGCCAGTGGACAGGGCCTAGGCTACACCTTC. V gene TRBV19 combines with J gene TRBJ1-2; 8 positions agree with TRBD1. J lost 8 bases, V lost 8 bases, and 4 bases had no gene match. CDR3 size: 11 residues. Germline lookup yields CDR1 LNHDA and CDR2 SQIVND (reference sequence). Using reference TRBV19 and TRBJ1-2 for the parts outside the CDR3, the full variable domain is DGGITQSPKYLFRKEGQNVTLSCEQNLNHDAMYWYRQDPGQGLRLIYYSQIVNDFQKGDIAEGYSVSREKKESFPLTVTSAQKNPTAFYLCASGQGLGYTFGSGTRLTVV.

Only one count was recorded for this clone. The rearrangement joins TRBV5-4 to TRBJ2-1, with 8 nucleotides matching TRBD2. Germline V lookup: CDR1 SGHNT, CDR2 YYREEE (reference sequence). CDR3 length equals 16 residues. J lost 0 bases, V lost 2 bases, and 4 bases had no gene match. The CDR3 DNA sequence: TGTGCCAGCAGCTTAGGCAGCGGGAGCTCCTACAATGAGCAGTTCTTC. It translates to CASSLGSGSSYNEQFF.

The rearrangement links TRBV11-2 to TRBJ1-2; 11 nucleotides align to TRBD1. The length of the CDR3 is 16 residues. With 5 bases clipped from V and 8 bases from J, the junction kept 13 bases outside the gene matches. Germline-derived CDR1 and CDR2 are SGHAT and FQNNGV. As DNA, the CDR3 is TGTGCCAGCAGCCCCGGTGCGGGGACAGGGGGTTTCGGCTACACCTTC. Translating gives CASSPGAGTGGFGYTF.

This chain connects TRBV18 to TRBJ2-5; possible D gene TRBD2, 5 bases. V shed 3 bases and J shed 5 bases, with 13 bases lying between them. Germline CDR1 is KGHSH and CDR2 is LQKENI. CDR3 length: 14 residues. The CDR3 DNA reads TGTGCCAGCTCACCTGAAGGGAGAGAGGAGACCCAGTACTTC. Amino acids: CASSPEGREETQYF.

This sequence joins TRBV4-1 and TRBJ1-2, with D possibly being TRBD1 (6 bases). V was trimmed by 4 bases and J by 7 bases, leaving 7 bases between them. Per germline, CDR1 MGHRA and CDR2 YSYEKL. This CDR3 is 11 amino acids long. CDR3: CASSPTGGYTF. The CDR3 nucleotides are TGCGCCAGCAGCCCGACAGGTGGCTACACCTTC.

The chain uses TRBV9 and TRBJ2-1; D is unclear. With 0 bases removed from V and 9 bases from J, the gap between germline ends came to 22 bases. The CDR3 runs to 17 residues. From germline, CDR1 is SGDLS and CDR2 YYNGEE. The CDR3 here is CASSVGNAGPRVGEQFF. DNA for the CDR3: TGTGCCAGCAGCGTAGGAAATGCCGGCCCCCGTGTGGGTGAGCAGTTCTTC. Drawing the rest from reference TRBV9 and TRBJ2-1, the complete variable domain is DSGVTQTPKHLITATGQRVTLRCSPRSGDLSVYWYQQSLDQGLQFLIQYYNGEERAKGNILERFSAQQFPDLHSELNLSSLELGDSALYFCASSVGNAGPRVGEQFFGPGTRLTVL.